This T cell receptor (beta chain) was sequenced in a study of siplizumab effects on memory and regulatory T cells. Study context: Either no drug or siplizumab at about 0.95 ug/mL was used in mixed lymphocyte reactions that were paired. Findings of the study overall: A naive or memory phenotype could not be assigned to roughly 80-95% of the proliferating CD4+ or CD8+ clones. Alloreactive sequences from unstimulated CD4+ memory cells fell significantly with siplizumab.

CDR1 and CDR2 (germline): MNHEY, SVGAGI. The CDR3 length is 13 residues. Trimming cost V 10 bases and J 3 bases, with 13 bases left between them. For less than seven days at 37°C, the mixed lymphocyte reaction cells were kept in coculture. Concerning this clone: Its target is unknown.

Roughly 99,000 TCR templates were assayed per sample. Sequenced by immunoSEQ multiplex PCR; TCRdb stores in-frame clones only, minus some. The table has 3,400 or so clones, roughly 53% seen once; the top ten hold around 4.5%. The sequence derives from a human donor in good health; the cells came from an allogeneic mixed lymphocyte reaction. The chain has TRBV6-5 and TRBJ1-3; tentatively, D is TRBD1 (6 bases). The sample comprised CFSE-low (dividing) CD4+ T cells sorted from an allogeneic mixed lymphocyte reaction. The CDR3 nucleotides are TGTGCCACTCACAAGACAGGTGGAAACACCATATATTTT. It codes for CATHKTGGNTIYF.